This TCR beta chain derives from a study of blood T cell repertoires in COVID-19. The Seattle patients joined while their infection was active and were tracked longitudinally afterward. CDR3 length: 16 amino acids. V lost 2 bases, J lost 4 bases, and 10 bases stayed unmatched. The germline V gene encodes CDR1 SEHNR and CDR2 FQNEAQ (reference sequence). Original processing methods: From reference gene primer amplification, estimates of nucleated cell counts were derived. Sequencing used immunoSEQ multiplex PCR; TCRdb keeps in-frame clones, though not all of them. The V and J calls and clone size come from that table; D and trimming were worked out from the DNA. The data hold roughly 140,000 clones, with around 83% observed a single time.

Sequencing was done on a sample of peripheral blood. This chain links TRBV7-9 with TRBJ1-1; 7 bases map to TRBD1. The TCR was taken from a woman aged 60-75 years with COVID-19, enrolled during active disease. The CDR3: CASSLRVNRGSTEAFF. In nucleotides, the CDR3 is TGTGCCAGCAGCTTACGGGTGAACAGGGGAAGCACTGAAGCTTTCTTT.